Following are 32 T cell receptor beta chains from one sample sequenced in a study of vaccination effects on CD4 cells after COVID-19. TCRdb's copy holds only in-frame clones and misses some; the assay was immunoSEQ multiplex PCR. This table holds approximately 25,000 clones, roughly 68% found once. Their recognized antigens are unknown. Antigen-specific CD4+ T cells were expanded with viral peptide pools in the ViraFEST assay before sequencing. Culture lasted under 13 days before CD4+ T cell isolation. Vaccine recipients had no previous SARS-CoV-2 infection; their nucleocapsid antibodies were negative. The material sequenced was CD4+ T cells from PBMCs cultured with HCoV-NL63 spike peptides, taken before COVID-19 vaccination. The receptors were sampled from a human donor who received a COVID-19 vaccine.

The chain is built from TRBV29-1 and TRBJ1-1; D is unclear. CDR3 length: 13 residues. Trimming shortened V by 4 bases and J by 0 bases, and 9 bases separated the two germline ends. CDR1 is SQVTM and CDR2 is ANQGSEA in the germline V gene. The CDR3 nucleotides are TGCAGCGTTGCGGTTAGCATGAACACTGAAGCTTTCTTT. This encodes CSVAVSMNTEAFF.

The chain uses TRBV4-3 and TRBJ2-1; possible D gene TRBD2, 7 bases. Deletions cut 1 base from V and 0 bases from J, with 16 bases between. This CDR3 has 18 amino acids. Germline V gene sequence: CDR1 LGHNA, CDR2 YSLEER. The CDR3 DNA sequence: TGCGCCAGCAGCCAAGCTTGGGGGGGCCCCAGCTCCTACAATGAGCAGTTCTTC. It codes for CASSQAWGGPSSYNEQFF.

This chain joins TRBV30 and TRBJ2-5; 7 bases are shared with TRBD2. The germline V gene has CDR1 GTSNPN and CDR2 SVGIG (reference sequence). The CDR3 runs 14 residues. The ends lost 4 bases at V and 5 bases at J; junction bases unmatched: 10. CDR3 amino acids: CAWKNRLAWETQYF. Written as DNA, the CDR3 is TGTGCCTGGAAAAACCGACTAGCCTGGGAGACCCAGTACTTC.

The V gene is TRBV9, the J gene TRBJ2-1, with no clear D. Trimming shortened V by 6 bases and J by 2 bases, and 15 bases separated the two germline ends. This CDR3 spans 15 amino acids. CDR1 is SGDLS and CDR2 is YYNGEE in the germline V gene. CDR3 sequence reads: CASTYRDAPYNEQFF. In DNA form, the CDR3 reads TGTGCCAGCACCTACCGAGACGCTCCCTACAATGAGCAGTTCTTC.

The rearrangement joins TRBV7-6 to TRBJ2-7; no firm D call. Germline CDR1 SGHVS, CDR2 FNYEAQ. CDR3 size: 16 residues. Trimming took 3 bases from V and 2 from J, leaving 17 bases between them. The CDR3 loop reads CASSFRGSATPYEQYF. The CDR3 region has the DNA TGTGCCAGCAGCTTTCGAGGATCCGCAACACCCTACGAGCAGTACTTC.

CDR3 region: CASSQVPGQGSYEQYF. The CDR3 DNA reads TGTGCCAGCAGCCAAGTACCGGGACAGGGCTCCTACGAGCAGTACTTC. The chain recombines TRBV3-1 (or the pseudogene TRBV3-2) with TRBJ2-7; 9 nucleotides match TRBD1. The CDR3 length is 16 residues. V was clipped by 1 base and J by 0 bases; unmatched bases: 4. The V gene's germline CDR1 is LGHDT and CDR2 YNNKEL (reference sequence).

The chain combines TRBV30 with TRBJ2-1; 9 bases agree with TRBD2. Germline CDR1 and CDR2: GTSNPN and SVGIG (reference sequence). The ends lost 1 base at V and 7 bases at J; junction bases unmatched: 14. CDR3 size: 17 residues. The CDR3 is CAWSDLWGREGRNEQFF. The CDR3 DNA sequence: TGTGCCTGGAGTGACCTTTGGGGGCGGGAGGGTAGAAATGAGCAGTTCTTC.

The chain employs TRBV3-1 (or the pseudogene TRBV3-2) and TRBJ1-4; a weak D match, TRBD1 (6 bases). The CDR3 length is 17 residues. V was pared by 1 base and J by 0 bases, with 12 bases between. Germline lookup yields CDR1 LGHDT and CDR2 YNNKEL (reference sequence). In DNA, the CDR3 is TGTGCCAGCAGCCAAGGACTAAGGGGGGCAACTAATGAAAAACTGTTTTTT. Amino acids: CASSQGLRGATNEKLFF.

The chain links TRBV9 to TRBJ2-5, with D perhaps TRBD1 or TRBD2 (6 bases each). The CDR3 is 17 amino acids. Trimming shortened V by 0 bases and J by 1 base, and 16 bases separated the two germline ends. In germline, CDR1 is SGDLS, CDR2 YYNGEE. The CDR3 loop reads CASSVGIGGNIQETQYF. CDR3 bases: TGTGCCAGCAGCGTAGGCATCGGGGGCAATATCCAAGAGACCCAGTACTTC.

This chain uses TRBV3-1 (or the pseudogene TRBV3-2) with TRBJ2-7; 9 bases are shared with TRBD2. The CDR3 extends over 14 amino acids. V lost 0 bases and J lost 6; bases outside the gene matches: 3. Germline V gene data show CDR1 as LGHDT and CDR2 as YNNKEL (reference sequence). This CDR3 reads CASSQDGGRGEQYF. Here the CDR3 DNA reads TGTGCCAGCAGCCAAGACGGCGGGAGGGGCGAGCAGTACTTC.

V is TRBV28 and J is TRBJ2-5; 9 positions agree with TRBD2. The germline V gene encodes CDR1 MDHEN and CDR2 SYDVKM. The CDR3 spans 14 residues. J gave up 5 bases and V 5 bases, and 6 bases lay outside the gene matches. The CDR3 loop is CASSRAGGAETQYF. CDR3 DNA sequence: TGTGCCAGCAGTCGGGCGGGAGGGGCGGAGACCCAGTACTTC.

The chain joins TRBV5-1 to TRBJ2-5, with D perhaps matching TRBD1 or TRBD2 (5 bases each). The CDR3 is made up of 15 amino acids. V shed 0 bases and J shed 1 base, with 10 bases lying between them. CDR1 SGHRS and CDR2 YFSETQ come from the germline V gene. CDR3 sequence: CASSLGSGGQETQYF. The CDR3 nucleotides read TGCGCCAGCAGCTTGGGTTCTGGGGGCCAAGAGACCCAGTACTTC.

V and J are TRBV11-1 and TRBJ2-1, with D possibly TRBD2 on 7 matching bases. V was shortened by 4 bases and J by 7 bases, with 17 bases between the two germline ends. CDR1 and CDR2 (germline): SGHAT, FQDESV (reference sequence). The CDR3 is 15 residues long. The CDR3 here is CASSSRVGGANEQFF. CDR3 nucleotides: TGTGCCAGCAGCTCGCGGGTTGGGGGGGCGAATGAGCAGTTCTTC. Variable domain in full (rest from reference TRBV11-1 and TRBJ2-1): EAEVAQSPRYKITEKSQAVAFWCDPISGHATLYWYRQILGQGPELLVQFQDESVVDDSQLPKDRFSAERLKGVDSTLKIQPAELGDSAMYLCASSSRVGGANEQFFGPGTRLTVL.

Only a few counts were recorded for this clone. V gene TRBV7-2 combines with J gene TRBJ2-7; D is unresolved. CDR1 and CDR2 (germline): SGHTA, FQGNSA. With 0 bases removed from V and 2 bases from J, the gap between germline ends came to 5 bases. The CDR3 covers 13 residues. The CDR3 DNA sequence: TGTGCCAGCAGCTTAGCTGCGCCCTACGAGCAGTACTTC. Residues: CASSLAAPYEQYF.

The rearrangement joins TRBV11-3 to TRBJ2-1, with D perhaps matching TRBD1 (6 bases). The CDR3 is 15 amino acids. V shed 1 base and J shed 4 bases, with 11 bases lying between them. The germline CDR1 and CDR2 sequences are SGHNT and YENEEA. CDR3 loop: CASSLAPGQYNEQFF. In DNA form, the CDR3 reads TGTGCCAGCAGCTTAGCCCCCGGACAGTACAATGAGCAGTTCTTC.

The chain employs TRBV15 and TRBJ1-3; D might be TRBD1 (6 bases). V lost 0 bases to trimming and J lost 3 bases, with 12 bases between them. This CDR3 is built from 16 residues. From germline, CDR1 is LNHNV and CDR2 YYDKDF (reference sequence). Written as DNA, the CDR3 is TGTGCCACCAGCAGAGATGGGGGGCAGAATGGAAACACCATATATTTT. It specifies CATSRDGGQNGNTIYF.

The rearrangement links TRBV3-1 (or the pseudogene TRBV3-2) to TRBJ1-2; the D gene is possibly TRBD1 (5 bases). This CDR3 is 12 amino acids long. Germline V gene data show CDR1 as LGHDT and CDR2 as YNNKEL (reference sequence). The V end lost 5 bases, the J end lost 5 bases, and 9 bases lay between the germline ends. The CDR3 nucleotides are TGTGCCAGCAGCTCCCGGGGGTATGGCTACACCTTC. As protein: CASSSRGYGYTF.

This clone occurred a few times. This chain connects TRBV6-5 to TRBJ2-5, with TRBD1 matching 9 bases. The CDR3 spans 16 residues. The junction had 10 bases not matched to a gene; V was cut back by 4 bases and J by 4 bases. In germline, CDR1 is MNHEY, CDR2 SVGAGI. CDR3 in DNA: TGTGCCAGCAGTTCCCCGGGACAGGGAGGGGGAGAGACCCAGTACTTC. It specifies CASSSPGQGGGETQYF.

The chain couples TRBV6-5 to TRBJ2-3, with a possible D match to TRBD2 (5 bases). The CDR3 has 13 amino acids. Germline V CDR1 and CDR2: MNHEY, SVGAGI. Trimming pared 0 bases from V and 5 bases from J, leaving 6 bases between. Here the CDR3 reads CASSYSAGDTQYF. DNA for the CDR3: TGTGCCAGCAGTTACTCTGCGGGAGATACGCAGTATTTT.

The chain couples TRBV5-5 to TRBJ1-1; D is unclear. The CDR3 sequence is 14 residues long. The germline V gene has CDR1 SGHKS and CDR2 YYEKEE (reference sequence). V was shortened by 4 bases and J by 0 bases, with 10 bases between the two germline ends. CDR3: CASSNTFMNTEAFF. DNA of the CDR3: TGTGCCAGCAGCAACACCTTTATGAACACTGAAGCTTTCTTT.

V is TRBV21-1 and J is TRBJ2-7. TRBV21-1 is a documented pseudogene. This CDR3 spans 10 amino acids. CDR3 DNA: TGTGCCAGCAGCAATAATGGGAAGTACTTC. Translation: CASSNNGKYF.

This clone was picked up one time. The CDR3 DNA reads TGTGCCAGCAGCAGGGAGTCCTACAATGAGCAGTTCTTC. Amino acid sequence: CASSRESYNEQFF. This sequence joins TRBV12-3 or TRBV12-4 and TRBJ2-1; D is tentatively TRBD1 or TRBD2 (5 bases each). Trimming cost V 6 bases and J 1 base, with 7 bases left between them. This CDR3 comprises 13 residues.

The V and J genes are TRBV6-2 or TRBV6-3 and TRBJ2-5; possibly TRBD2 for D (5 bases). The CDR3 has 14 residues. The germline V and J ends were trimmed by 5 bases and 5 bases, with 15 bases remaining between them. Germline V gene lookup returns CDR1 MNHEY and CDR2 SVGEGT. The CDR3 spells CASSPRSRGETQYF. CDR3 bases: TGTGCCAGCAGTCCCCGATCCAGAGGGGAGACCCAGTACTTC.

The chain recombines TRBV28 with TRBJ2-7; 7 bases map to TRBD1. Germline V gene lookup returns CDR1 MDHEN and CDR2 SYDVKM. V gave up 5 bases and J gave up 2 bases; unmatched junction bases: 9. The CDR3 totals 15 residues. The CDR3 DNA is TGTGCCAGCAGTCGCACAGGGGTGAACCCCTACGAGCAGTACTTC. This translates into CASSRTGVNPYEQYF.

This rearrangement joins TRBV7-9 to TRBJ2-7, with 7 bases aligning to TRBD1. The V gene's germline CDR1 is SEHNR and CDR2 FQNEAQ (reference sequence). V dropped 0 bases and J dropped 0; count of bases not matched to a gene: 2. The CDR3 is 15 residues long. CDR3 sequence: CASSLAGQISYEQYF. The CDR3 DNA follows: TGTGCCAGCAGCTTAGCGGGACAGATCTCCTACGAGCAGTACTTC. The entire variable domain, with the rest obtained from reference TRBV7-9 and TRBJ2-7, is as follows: DTGVSQNPRHKITKRGQNVTFRCDPISEHNRLYWYRQTLGQGPEFLTYFQNEAQLEKSRLLSDRFSAERPKGSFSTLEIQRTEQGDSAMYLCASSLAGQISYEQYFGPGTRLTVT.

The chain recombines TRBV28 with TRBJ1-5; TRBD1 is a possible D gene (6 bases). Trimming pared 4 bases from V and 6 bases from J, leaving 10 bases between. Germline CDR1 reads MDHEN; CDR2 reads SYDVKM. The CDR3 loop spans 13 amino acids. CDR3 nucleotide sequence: TGTGCCAGCAGTTACAGGGCCGGTCAGCCCCAGCATTTT. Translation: CASSYRAGQPQHF.

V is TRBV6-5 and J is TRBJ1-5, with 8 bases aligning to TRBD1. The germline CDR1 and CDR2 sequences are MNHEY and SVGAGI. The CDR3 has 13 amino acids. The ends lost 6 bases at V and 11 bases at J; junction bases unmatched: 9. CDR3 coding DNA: TGTGCCAGCAGGAGACAGGGGACCCTGTCCCAGCATTTT. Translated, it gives CASRRQGTLSQHF.

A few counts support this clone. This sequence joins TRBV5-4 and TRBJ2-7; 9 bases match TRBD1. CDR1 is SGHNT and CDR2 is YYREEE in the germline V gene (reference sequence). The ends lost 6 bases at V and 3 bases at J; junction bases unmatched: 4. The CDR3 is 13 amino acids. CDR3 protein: CASKWTGDYEQYF. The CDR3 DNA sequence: TGTGCCAGCAAATGGACAGGGGACTACGAGCAGTACTTC.

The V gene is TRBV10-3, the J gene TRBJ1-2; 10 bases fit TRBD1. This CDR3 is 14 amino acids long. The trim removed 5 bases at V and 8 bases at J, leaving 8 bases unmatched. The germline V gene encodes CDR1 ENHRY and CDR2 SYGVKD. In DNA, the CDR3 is TGTGCCATCAGTTACGGGACAGGGGAGGTCGGCTACACCTTC. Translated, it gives CAISYGTGEVGYTF.

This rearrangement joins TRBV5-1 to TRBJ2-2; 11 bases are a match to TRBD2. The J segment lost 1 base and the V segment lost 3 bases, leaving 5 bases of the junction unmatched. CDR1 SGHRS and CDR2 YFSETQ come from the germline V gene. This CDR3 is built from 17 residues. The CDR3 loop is CASSSILAGGNTGELFF. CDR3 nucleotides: TGCGCCAGCAGCTCCATCCTAGCGGGGGGGAACACCGGGGAGCTGTTTTTT.

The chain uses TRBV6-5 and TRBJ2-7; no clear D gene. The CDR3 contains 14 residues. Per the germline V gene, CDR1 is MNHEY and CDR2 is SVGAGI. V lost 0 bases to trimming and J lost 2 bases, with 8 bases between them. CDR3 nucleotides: TGTGCCAGCAGTTACTCGAATAGAGCCTACGAGCAGTACTTC. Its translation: CASSYSNRAYEQYF.

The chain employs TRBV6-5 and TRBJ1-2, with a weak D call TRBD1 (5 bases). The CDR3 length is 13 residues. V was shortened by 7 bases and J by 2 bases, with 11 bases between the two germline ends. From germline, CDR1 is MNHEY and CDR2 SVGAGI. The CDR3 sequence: CASMRDLNYGYTF. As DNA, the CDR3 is TGTGCCAGCATGCGGGACCTAAACTATGGCTACACCTTC.